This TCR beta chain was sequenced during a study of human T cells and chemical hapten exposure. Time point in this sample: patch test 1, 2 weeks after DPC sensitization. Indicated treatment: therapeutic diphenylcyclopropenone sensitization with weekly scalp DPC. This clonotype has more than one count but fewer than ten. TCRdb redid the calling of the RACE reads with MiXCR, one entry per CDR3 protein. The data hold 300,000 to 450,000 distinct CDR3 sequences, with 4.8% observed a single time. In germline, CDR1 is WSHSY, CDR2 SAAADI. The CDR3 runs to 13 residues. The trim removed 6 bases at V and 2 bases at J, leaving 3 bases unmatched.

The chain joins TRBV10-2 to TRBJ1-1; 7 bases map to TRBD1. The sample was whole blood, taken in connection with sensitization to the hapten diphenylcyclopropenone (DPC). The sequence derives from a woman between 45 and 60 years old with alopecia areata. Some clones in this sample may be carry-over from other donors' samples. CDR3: CASRGTVNTEAFF. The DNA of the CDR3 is TGCGCCAGCAGGGGGACAGTTAACACTGAAGCTTTCTTT.